This TCR beta chain was captured in a study of T-cell reconstitution after alpha-beta-depleted transplantation in children. Study results and limitations: Roughly two months post-transplant, alpha-beta T cells reportedly originated from several hundred graft clones that had expanded.

This clonotype was detected many times. Its antigen is as yet unknown. Per germline, CDR1 DFQATT and CDR2 SNEGSKA (reference sequence). The length of the CDR3 is 14 residues. Trimming cost V 1 base and J 4 bases, with 14 bases left between them. Molecular barcoding with unique molecular identifiers was used for the TCRbeta library. MiXCR was run by TCRdb on the PCR reads, yielding one entry per CDR3 protein. The sample lists approximately 31,000 distinct CDR3 sequences, roughly 6.7% occurring once. The chain is built from TRBV20-1 and TRBJ2-7; D is unclear. This specimen consisted of peripheral blood, obtained 60 days after TCRalphabeta/CD19-depleted stem cell transplant. The TCR originated in a child in the first two years of life who had a stem cell transplant for acute myeloid leukemia, so the T cells may come from the graft donor. The CDR3 DNA follows: TGCAGTGCTAGAGCGAACAGAGTTCGGTACGAGCAGTACTTC. Translating it yields CSARANRVRYEQYF.